Below are 27 T cell receptor beta chains sequenced from a single sample in a study of shared clonotypes between healthy human individuals. Naive-designated CD8 cells lacked CD45RO, were positively enriched for CCR7, and omitted terminally differentiated effector memory CD45RA+ cells. This table comes from immunoSEQ multiplex PCR, and its TCRdb copy is limited to in-frame clones, with some not included. The sample has millions of clones; approximately 94% are singletons. Sample: naive CD8+ T cells from PBMCs. These receptors were obtained from a man between 18 and 29 years old in good health. Some clones in this sample may be carry-over from other donors' samples.

On this clone itself: Other DNA sequences in this sample translate to the same CDR3. J is TRBJ2-2 and V is TRBV27; D gene unclear. The CDR3 has 13 amino acids. Trimming shortened V by 3 bases and J by 2 bases, and 4 bases separated the two germline ends. In germline, CDR1 is MNHEY, CDR2 SMNVEV (reference sequence). The CDR3: CASSLRNTGELFF. The CDR3 DNA reads TGTGCCAGCAGTTTGCGCAACACCGGGGAGCTGTTTTTT.

CDR3 bases: TGTGCCAGCAGCTTACCCGGGACAGGCACCGGGGAGCTGTTTTTT. Encoded protein: CASSLPGTGTGELFF. This chain links TRBV11-2 with TRBJ2-2; TRBD1 agrees at 8 bases. In germline, CDR1 is SGHAT, CDR2 FQNNGV. The CDR3 has 15 residues. The V segment lost 2 bases and the J segment 4 bases; nucleotides outside the gene matches: 3.

The V gene is TRBV28, the J gene TRBJ2-3; no firm D call. This CDR3 region has 13 residues. Trimming pared 3 bases from V and 4 bases from J, leaving 8 bases between. Per the germline V gene, CDR1 is MDHEN and CDR2 is SYDVKM. CDR3 DNA: TGTGCCAGCAGTTTTGCCGGGTCAGATACGCAGTATTTT. This sequence encodes CASSFAGSDTQYF.

CDR3 region: CASNSERDRGRGDYGYTF. In nucleotides, the CDR3 is TGTGCCAGCAACTCAGAACGGGACAGGGGGCGTGGAGACTATGGCTACACCTTC. The genes are TRBV5-6 and TRBJ1-2, with 12 nucleotides matching TRBD1. Germline lookup yields CDR1 SGHDT and CDR2 YYEEEE. With 6 bases clipped from V and 3 bases from J, the junction kept 15 bases outside the gene matches. The CDR3 is made up of 18 amino acids.

CDR3 bases: TGTGCCAGCAGCGTAGTAGCGGAGGGACTCTACGAGCAGTACTTC. This encodes CASSVVAEGLYEQYF. This chain uses TRBV9 with TRBJ2-7; maybe TRBD2 (6 bases). Germline values: CDR1 SGDLS, CDR2 YYNGEE. The CDR3 consists of 15 residues. V was clipped by 0 bases and J by 3 bases, with 13 bases between them.

This clone appeared once. This chain links TRBV18 with TRBJ2-3; no clear D. Germline values: CDR1 KGHSH, CDR2 LQKENI. This CDR3 has 13 residues. Trimming cost V 6 bases and J 2 bases, with 9 bases left between them. The CDR3 nucleotides read TGTGCCAGCTCCCCTATCGCCACAGATACGCAGTATTTT. This gives the protein CASSPIATDTQYF.

The genes are TRBV7-9 and TRBJ2-1; D is perhaps TRBD2 (5 bases). The length of the CDR3 is 16 residues. Germline loops: CDR1 SEHNR, CDR2 FQNEAQ (reference sequence). The V end was cut by 3 bases, the J end by 4 bases, with 16 bases between. CDR3 in DNA: TGTGCCAGCAGCTTTCCTAGAGGGCAAAATTACAATGAGCAGTTCTTC. This gives the protein CASSFPRGQNYNEQFF.

The chain combines TRBV19 with TRBJ1-3; D gene unclear. The ends were cut back, 8 bases at V and 4 bases at J, with 15 bases in the middle. The CDR3 sequence is 14 residues long. Germline CDR1 reads LNHDA; CDR2 reads SQIVND (reference sequence). The CDR3 region has the DNA TGTGCCAGTGCTGGCGGGGTAGGAGGAAACACCATATATTTT. Encoded protein: CASAGGVGGNTIYF.

This chain links TRBV27 with TRBJ2-7; D assignment may be TRBD1 or TRBD2 (6 bases each). CDR1 is MNHEY, CDR2 SMNVEV, per germline (reference sequence). The CDR3 length is 14 residues. Trimming pared 5 bases from V and 2 bases from J, leaving 13 bases between. CDR3 in amino acids: CASSGTGRPYEQYF. The CDR3 bases are TGTGCCAGCAGTGGCACAGGGAGGCCCTACGAGCAGTACTTC.

The chain combines TRBV15 with TRBJ2-3; 11 bases line up with TRBD2. Germline V lookup: CDR1 LNHNV, CDR2 YYDKDF (reference sequence). After removal of 5 bases from V and 2 bases from J, the junction contained 12 bases not matched to a gene. This CDR3 region has 18 residues. CDR3 coding DNA: TGTGCCACCAGCGGGGTCCCCTTAGCGGGAGGGACCACAGATACGCAGTATTTT. Translation: CATSGVPLAGGTTDTQYF.

The DNA for the CDR3 is TGTGCCAGCAGTCCAACTGGCGTGGTAGCGGGAGATACGCAGTATTTT. Translating gives CASSPTGVVAGDTQYF. The chain combines TRBV28 with TRBJ2-3, with 7 bases fitting TRBD2. This CDR3 comprises 16 residues. V lost 5 bases, J lost 5 bases, and 13 bases stayed unmatched. Germline V gene data show CDR1 as MDHEN and CDR2 as SYDVKM.

V and J are TRBV4-1 and TRBJ2-4; 7 bases align to TRBD2. With V trimmed by 5 bases and J by 5 bases, 9 bases remained unmatched. The CDR3 is 15 amino acids. Germline V gives CDR1 MGHRA, CDR2 YSYEKL. CDR3 sequence reads: CASSVKAGPQNIQYF. CDR3 bases: TGCGCCAGCAGCGTCAAAGCGGGGCCCCAAAACATTCAGTACTTC.

The chain's CDR3 is CASHGSQSYNEQFF. The CDR3 DNA reads TGCGCCAGCCACGGGAGCCAGTCCTACAATGAGCAGTTCTTC. The rearrangement uses TRBV10-2 and TRBJ2-1; a weak D match, TRBD2 (6 bases). Trimming shortened V by 8 bases and J by 1 base, and 12 bases separated the two germline ends. Germline V lookup: CDR1 WSHSY, CDR2 SAAADI. This CDR3 spans 14 amino acids.

The chain combines TRBV15 with TRBJ2-3; D is unclear. There are 13 residues in the CDR3. CDR1 and CDR2 from the germline V gene are LNHNV and YYDKDF (reference sequence). V lost 6 bases and J lost 4, with 11 bases in between. This CDR3 reads CATSDDIPDTQYF. DNA for the CDR3: TGTGCCACCAGTGATGACATCCCAGATACGCAGTATTTT.

The V and J genes are TRBV2 and TRBJ1-5; no clear D gene. The CDR3 has 13 residues. Trimming removed 5 bases from V and 6 bases from J, with 11 bases in between. CDR1 SNHLY and CDR2 FYNNEI come from the germline V gene. The CDR3 sequence: CASSHKFRQPQHF. The CDR3 nucleotides read TGTGCCAGCAGTCACAAGTTCCGTCAGCCCCAGCATTTT.

This clone was observed a single time. This rearrangement joins TRBV6-5 to TRBJ2-1; D uncertain. The CDR3 spans 14 residues. Germline CDR1 reads MNHEY; CDR2 reads SVGAGI. V was cut by 5 bases and J by 0 bases, with 8 bases left in between. This chain's CDR3 is CASSGPPSYNEQFF. For the CDR3, the DNA is TGTGCCAGCAGTGGGCCACCCTCCTACAATGAGCAGTTCTTC.

The chain carries TRBV5-1 and TRBJ1-4; 9 bases line up with TRBD1. The germline CDR1 and CDR2 sequences are SGHRS and YFSETQ. V lost 3 bases, J lost 0 bases, and 3 bases stayed unmatched. The CDR3 totals 16 residues. The CDR3 DNA reads as TGCGCCAGCAGCTCGGACAGGGGAGCAACTAATGAAAAACTGTTTTTT. Its protein product is CASSSDRGATNEKLFF.

The chain carries TRBV5-1 and TRBJ1-1; 9 positions match TRBD1. The CDR3 runs 19 residues. Germline assignment: CDR1 SGHRS and CDR2 YFSETQ. Trimming cost V 2 bases and J 1 base; bases outside gene matches: 15. Here the CDR3 reads CASSFMITGTGLRNTEAFF. DNA of the CDR3: TGCGCCAGCAGCTTTATGATCACCGGGACAGGGTTACGGAACACTGAAGCTTTCTTT.

J is TRBJ1-5 and V is TRBV15; possible D gene TRBD1, 6 bases. Between the trimmed V and J ends, which lost 0 bases and 5 bases, there was a span of 11 bases. The germline V gene encodes CDR1 LNHNV and CDR2 YYDKDF (reference sequence). This CDR3 is built from 15 residues. The CDR3 nucleotides read TGTGCCACCAGCAGAGAAACAGGGTTTCATCAGCCCCAGCATTTT. Translated, it gives CATSRETGFHQPQHF.

V usage is TRBV10-3 and J usage is TRBJ2-1; 9 bases align to TRBD2. This CDR3 spans 15 amino acids. Germline loops: CDR1 ENHRY, CDR2 SYGVKD. Trimming cost V 7 bases and J 3 bases; bases outside gene matches: 7. The CDR3 nucleotides are TGTGCCATCAAGACTAGCGGAGAGTTCTACAATGAGCAGTTCTTC. Translated, it gives CAIKTSGEFYNEQFF.

This clone appeared a single time. The rearrangement joins TRBV4-1 to TRBJ2-1, with D perhaps matching TRBD1 (6 bases). The CDR3 totals 14 residues. Germline V gene data show CDR1 as MGHRA and CDR2 as YSYEKL. Deletions cut 4 bases from V and 5 bases from J, with 12 bases between. This CDR3 reads CASSPGQRDNEQFF. As DNA, the CDR3 is TGCGCCAGCAGCCCCGGACAGCGAGACAATGAGCAGTTCTTC.

About this clone: Other DNA sequences of this sample code for an identical CDR3. This chain uses TRBV27 with TRBJ1-1; weak D call: TRBD1 (6 bases). Germline V gene lookup returns CDR1 MNHEY and CDR2 SMNVEV (reference sequence). The CDR3 runs to 14 residues. V was clipped by 6 bases and J by 0 bases, with 11 bases between them. The CDR3 protein is CASSPDRMNTEAFF. In nucleotides, the CDR3 is TGTGCCAGCAGCCCCGACAGGATGAACACTGAAGCTTTCTTT.

The chain carries TRBV27 and TRBJ2-6, with D perhaps matching TRBD2 (5 bases). This CDR3 has 14 residues. CDR1 and CDR2 from the germline V gene are MNHEY and SMNVEV (reference sequence). Between the trimmed V and J ends, which lost 3 bases and 3 bases, there was a span of 6 bases. The chain's CDR3 is CASSFGDGANVLTF. In DNA, the CDR3 is TGTGCCAGCAGTTTCGGGGATGGGGCCAACGTCCTGACTTTC.

In this sample, this clone turned up once. The chain combines TRBV28 with TRBJ2-7; D may be TRBD2 (5 bases). CDR3 size: 12 residues. V lost 2 bases, J lost 6 bases, and 8 bases lay in between. Germline values: CDR1 MDHEN, CDR2 SYDVKM. The CDR3: CASSLRAGEQYF. CDR3 nucleotides: TGTGCCAGCAGTTTACGGGCGGGCGAGCAGTACTTC. Filled out from reference TRBV28 and TRBJ2-7, the complete variable domain reads DVKVTQSSRYLVKRTGEKVFLECVQDMDHENMFWYRQDPGLGLRLIYFSYDVKMKEKGDIPEGYSVSREKKERFSLILESASTNQTSMYLCASSLRAGEQYFGPGTRLTVT.

The V gene is TRBV5-6, the J gene TRBJ2-7; TRBD1 aligns across 9 bases. Trimming removed 0 bases from V and 5 bases from J; junction bases left unmatched: 9. From germline, CDR1 is SGHDT and CDR2 YYEEEE. The CDR3 has 16 residues. CDR3 amino acids: CASSLGTGGVYHEQYF. In DNA form, the CDR3 reads TGTGCCAGCAGCTTGGGAACAGGGGGCGTATACCACGAGCAGTACTTC.

As to this clone: Other DNA sequences in the sample encode the same CDR3. This chain uses TRBV27 with TRBJ1-5, with a weak D call TRBD1 (6 bases). The V gene's germline CDR1 is MNHEY and CDR2 SMNVEV (reference sequence). CDR3 length: 15 amino acids. Trimming left V 3 bases short and J 2 bases short, with 11 bases between. The DNA for the CDR3 is TGTGCCAGCAGTTTGGGCAGGGGAGGCAATCAGCCCCAGCATTTT. Translated, it gives CASSLGRGGNQPQHF.

This chain joins TRBV29-1 and TRBJ2-1; no clear D gene. V lost 3 bases and J 3 bases, leaving 3 bases between the germline ends. The germline V gene encodes CDR1 SQVTM and CDR2 ANQGSEA. The CDR3 runs to 11 residues. CDR3 sequence: CSVEIYNEQFF. DNA for the CDR3: TGCAGCGTTGAGATCTACAATGAGCAGTTCTTC.